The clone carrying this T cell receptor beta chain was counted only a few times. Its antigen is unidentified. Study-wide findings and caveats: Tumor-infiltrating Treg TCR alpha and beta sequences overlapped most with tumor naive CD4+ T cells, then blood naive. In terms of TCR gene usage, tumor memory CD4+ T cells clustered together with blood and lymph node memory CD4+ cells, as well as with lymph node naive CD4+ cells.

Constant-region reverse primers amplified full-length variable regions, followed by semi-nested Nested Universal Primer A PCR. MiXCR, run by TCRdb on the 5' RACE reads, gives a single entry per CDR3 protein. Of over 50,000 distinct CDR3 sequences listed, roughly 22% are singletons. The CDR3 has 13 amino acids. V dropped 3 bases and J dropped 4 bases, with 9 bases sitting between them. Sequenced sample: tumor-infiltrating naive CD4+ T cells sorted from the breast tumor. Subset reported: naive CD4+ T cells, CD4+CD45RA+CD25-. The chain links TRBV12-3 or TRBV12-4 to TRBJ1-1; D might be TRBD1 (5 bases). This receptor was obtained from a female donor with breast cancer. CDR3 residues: CASSLGQATEAFF. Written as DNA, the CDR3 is TGTGCCAGCAGTTTGGGGCAGGCCACTGAAGCTTTCTTT.